This TCR beta chain was retrieved from a study of neoadjuvant anti-PD-1 for oral cavity cancer. The data were produced by immunoSEQ multiplex PCR, yet TCRdb's version contains in-frame clones alone and is incomplete. Seen here are roughly 14,000 clones, around 70% observed once, and the top ten hold roughly 2.5%. The V and J ends lost 5 bases and 4 bases respectively, with 13 bases between them. Germline CDR1 reads MNHNS; CDR2 reads SASEGT. The length of the CDR3 is 14 residues. Time point here: after neoadjuvant nivolumab, at surgical resection. The patients had HPV-negative, locally advanced oral cavity squamous cell carcinoma.

The sequencing used PBMCs, collected after nivolumab (anti-PD-1) treatment. The chain recombines TRBV6-1 with TRBJ2-3, with D maybe TRBD2 (6 bases). This sequence was found in a person between 35 and 79 years old with oral cavity squamous cell carcinoma. The CDR3 region has the DNA TGTGCCAGCAGTCCCCGACTAGGTTCAGATACGCAGTATTTT. Protein sequence: CASSPRLGSDTQYF.